A selection of T cell receptor beta chains follows, all from one sample in a study of glioma-infiltrating T cells after dendritic cell vaccination. TCRdb's table, derived via immunoSEQ multiplex PCR, lists solely in-frame clones and lacks some. The table has more than 95,000 clones, roughly 81% seen once. The sample here was blood, taken before dendritic cell vaccination. Receptor source: a human donor with glioblastoma. Both conserved end residues are part of each CDR3. Fields, in order: clone size, D gene, V gene, J gene, CDR3 protein, CDR3 DNA. D genes are given only for firm matches. A row's size may be missing; if present it is once, few, many or a size class.

>NA|TRBD1|TRBV27|TRBJ1-2
CASKPRGNYGYTF
TGTGCCAGCAAACCCAGGGGGAACTATGGCTACACCTTC
>NA|TRBD1|TRBV7-6|TRBJ1-6
CASSLGYRGRGPLHF
TGTGCCAGCAGCTTAGGCTACAGGGGGCGAGGGCCCCTCCACTTT
>NA|TRBD1|TRBV10-2|TRBJ2-7
CASSSTGGGYEQYF
TGCGCCAGCAGTAGTACAGGGGGCGGCTACGAGCAGTACTTC
>NA|TRBD2|TRBV5-4|TRBJ2-7
CASSLAGASYEQYF
TGTGCCAGCAGCTTAGCGGGGGCCTCCTACGAGCAGTACTTC
>NA|TRBD1|TRBV30|TRBJ1-5
CAWAMGQNQPQHF
TGTGCCTGGGCTATGGGACAGAATCAGCCCCAGCATTTT
>NA|NA|TRBV4-2|TRBJ2-3
CASSQPQEASQYF
TGTGCCAGCAGCCAGCCTCAGGAGGCGTCTCAGTATTTT
>NA|TRBD1|TRBV7-2|TRBJ1-6
CASSLVGQGDNSPLHF
TGTGCCAGCAGCTTAGTGGGACAGGGAGATAATTCACCCCTCCACTTT
>NA|TRBD1|TRBV7-8|TRBJ1-5
CASSNQGVGNQPQHF
TGTGCCAGCAGCAACCAGGGGGTTGGCAATCAGCCCCAGCATTTT
>NA|NA|TRBV19|TRBJ1-3
CASSQGENTIYF
TGTGCCAGTAGTCAAGGGGAAAACACCATATATTTT
>once|TRBD1|TRBV7-9|TRBJ2-7
CASTGTGPENYEQYF
TGTGCCAGCACCGGGACAGGACCTGAGAACTACGAGCAGTACTTC
>few|TRBD2|TRBV9|TRBJ2-2
CASSDPGLARKTGELFF
TGTGCCAGCAGCGATCCGGGACTAGCGAGGAAGACCGGGGAGCTGTTTTTT
>NA|TRBD2|TRBV5-1|TRBJ2-3
CASSIGGLAGESDTQYF
TGCGCCAGCAGCATAGGAGGACTAGCGGGGGAGTCAGATACGCAGTATTTT
>NA|TRBD1|TRBV5-1|TRBJ2-1
CASSFRTGANEQFF
TGCGCCAGCAGCTTCCGGACAGGGGCGAATGAGCAGTTCTTC
>NA|NA|TRBV5-5|TRBJ1-6
CASSFRQAKDSPLHF
TGTGCCAGCAGCTTTCGACAGGCCAAAGACTCACCCCTCCACTTT
>NA|TRBD1|TRBV6-5|TRBJ1-5
CASRTDREGNQPQHF
TGTGCCAGCAGGACGGACAGGGAAGGCAATCAGCCCCAGCATTTT
>NA|NA|TRBV14|TRBJ2-1
CASSQGAQPYNQQFF
TGTGCCAGCAGCCAAGGGGCACAGCCCTACAACCAGCAGTTCTTC
>few|NA|TRBV4-2|TRBJ1-2
CASSQEIRRGYGYTF
TGTGCCAGCAGCCAAGAGATCCGGCGGGGGTATGGCTACACCTTC
>NA|NA|TRBV7-2|TRBJ2-5
CASSLGFGQGETQYF
TGTGCCAGCAGCTTAGGGTTCGGGCAGGGAGAGACCCAGTACTTC
>NA|NA|TRBV2|TRBJ2-1
CASSPFLDEQFF
TGTGCCAGCAGTCCTTTTTTAGATGAGCAGTTCTTC
>once|TRBD1|TRBV11-1|TRBJ1-2
CASSDGTGLYGYTF
TGTGCCAGCAGCGACGGGACAGGCTTGTATGGCTACACCTTC
>once|TRBD2|TRBV7-9|TRBJ2-7
CASSLDLAGREQYF
TGTGCCAGCAGCTTAGACCTAGCGGGGCGCGAGCAGTACTTC
>NA|NA|TRBV5-1|TRBJ1-1
CASRQGVQGRSAEAFF
TGCGCCAGCCGCCAAGGAGTCCAGGGCAGAAGCGCTGAAGCTTTCTTT
>NA|NA|TRBV7-8|TRBJ2-7
CASSIGLNEQYF
TGTGCCAGCAGCATAGGACTTAACGAGCAGTACTTC
>NA|TRBD2|TRBV2|TRBJ2-5
CASIETSGGGETQYF
TGTGCCAGCATCGAAACCAGCGGGGGGGGAGAGACCCAGTACTTC
>NA|NA|TRBV11-2|TRBJ1-3
CASRTGSGNTIYF
TGTGCCAGCAGGACGGGGTCTGGAAACACCATATATTTT
>NA|TRBD2|TRBV7-2|TRBJ2-1
CASSSVAGGPYNEQFF
TGTGCCAGCAGCTCCGTAGCGGGGGGGCCCTACAATGAGCAGTTCTTC
>NA|NA|TRBV5-1|TRBJ2-3
CASSFQTSTDTQYF
TGCGCCAGCAGCTTTCAGACTAGCACAGATACGCAGTATTTT
>NA|TRBD2|TRBV19|TRBJ2-3
CASTIAGGITDTQYF
TGTGCCAGTACGATAGCGGGGGGGATCACAGATACGCAGTATTTT
>NA|TRBD1|TRBV11-3|TRBJ2-7
CASSRRDRGHEQYF
TGTGCCAGCAGCCGTCGGGACAGGGGCCACGAGCAGTACTTC
>NA|TRBD1|TRBV19|TRBJ1-5
CASRRTGGNQPQHF
TGTGCCAGTAGAAGGACAGGGGGCAATCAGCCCCAGCATTTT
>NA|TRBD1|TRBV10-3|TRBJ1-5
CAISDGTGGPFNQPQHF
TGTGCCATCAGTGACGGGACAGGTGGGCCCTTCAATCAGCCCCAGCATTTT
>NA|TRBD1|TRBV5-1|TRBJ1-2
CASSLLQGANYGYTF
TGCGCCAGCAGCTTGCTACAGGGGGCTAACTATGGCTACACCTTC
>NA|TRBD2|TRBV7-2|TRBJ2-5
CASSSPRGQRGVQETQYF
TGTGCCAGCAGCTCCCCCAGAGGGCAGCGGGGGGTCCAAGAGACCCAGTACTTC
>once|NA|TRBV2|TRBJ1-1
CASSEFGETAFF
TGTGCCAGCAGTGAATTTGGGGAGACGGCTTTCTTT
>NA|NA|TRBV6-1|TRBJ2-7
CASSERLRRSEQYF
TGTGCCAGCAGTGAAAGGCTTAGACGGAGCGAGCAGTACTTC
>NA|TRBD1|TRBV7-7|TRBJ2-7
CASSPLGQGAYEQYF
TGTGCTAGCAGCCCTTTGGGACAGGGCGCCTACGAGCAGTACTTC
>NA|TRBD2|TRBV5-4|TRBJ2-5
CASSLRLAGGETQYF
TGTGCCAGCAGCTTGAGGCTAGCGGGGGGAGAGACCCAGTACTTC
>NA|TRBD1|TRBV9|TRBJ1-6
CASSVDGRGNSPLHF
TGTGCCAGCAGCGTAGATGGCAGGGGGAATTCACCCCTCCACTTT
>NA|TRBD1|TRBV29-1|TRBJ1-5
CSVSETGDQPQHF
TGCAGCGTTTCTGAGACAGGGGATCAACCCCAGCATTTT
>NA|NA|TRBV4-1|TRBJ1-1
CASSQTGLQNTEAFF
TGCGCCAGCAGCCAGACAGGACTTCAGAACACTGAAGCTTTCTTT
>NA|NA|TRBV6-5|TRBJ1-2
CASSYGGGYTF
TGTGCCAGCAGTTACGGAGGCGGCTACACCTTC
>NA|TRBD2|TRBV2|TRBJ2-5
CASSDGTSGGRGETQYF
TGTGCCAGCAGTGATGGGACTAGCGGGGGGCGGGGGGAGACCCAGTACTTC
>NA|TRBD2|TRBV19|TRBJ2-3
CATTSGGQSYTDTQYF
TGTGCCACGACTAGCGGGGGCCAGTCTTACACAGATACGCAGTATTTT
>NA|NA|TRBV11-2|TRBJ2-3
CASSPLSGTDTQYF
TGTGCCAGCAGCCCACTCTCTGGCACAGATACGCAGTATTTT
>NA|NA|TRBV5-5|TRBJ1-1
CASSLHHQTDTEAFF
TGTGCCAGCAGCTTACACCACCAAACCGACACTGAAGCTTTCTTT
>NA|NA|TRBV7-2|TRBJ1-2
CASSLGRTNYGYTF
TGTGCCAGCAGCTTGGGCAGAACAAACTATGGCTACACCTTC
>NA|NA|TRBV28|TRBJ1-2
CASSSVLYGYTF
TGTGCCAGCAGTTCGGTGCTCTATGGCTACACCTTC
>once|TRBD1|TRBV6-5|TRBJ2-2
CASSYGHRGYTGELFF
TGTGCCAGCAGTTACGGGCACAGGGGGTATACCGGGGAGCTGTTTTTT
>NA|TRBD1|TRBV5-1|TRBJ2-7
CASSLDGTGFSEQYF
TGCGCCAGCAGCTTGGACGGGACAGGTTTTAGCGAGCAGTACTTC
>few|NA|TRBV6-6|TRBJ2-3
CASSGGSTDTQYF
TGTGCCAGCAGCGGCGGAAGCACAGATACGCAGTATTTT
>once|TRBD1|TRBV5-5|TRBJ1-6
CASSGGTGGTSPLHF
TGTGCCAGCAGCGGGGGGACAGGGGGCACTTCACCCCTCCACTTT